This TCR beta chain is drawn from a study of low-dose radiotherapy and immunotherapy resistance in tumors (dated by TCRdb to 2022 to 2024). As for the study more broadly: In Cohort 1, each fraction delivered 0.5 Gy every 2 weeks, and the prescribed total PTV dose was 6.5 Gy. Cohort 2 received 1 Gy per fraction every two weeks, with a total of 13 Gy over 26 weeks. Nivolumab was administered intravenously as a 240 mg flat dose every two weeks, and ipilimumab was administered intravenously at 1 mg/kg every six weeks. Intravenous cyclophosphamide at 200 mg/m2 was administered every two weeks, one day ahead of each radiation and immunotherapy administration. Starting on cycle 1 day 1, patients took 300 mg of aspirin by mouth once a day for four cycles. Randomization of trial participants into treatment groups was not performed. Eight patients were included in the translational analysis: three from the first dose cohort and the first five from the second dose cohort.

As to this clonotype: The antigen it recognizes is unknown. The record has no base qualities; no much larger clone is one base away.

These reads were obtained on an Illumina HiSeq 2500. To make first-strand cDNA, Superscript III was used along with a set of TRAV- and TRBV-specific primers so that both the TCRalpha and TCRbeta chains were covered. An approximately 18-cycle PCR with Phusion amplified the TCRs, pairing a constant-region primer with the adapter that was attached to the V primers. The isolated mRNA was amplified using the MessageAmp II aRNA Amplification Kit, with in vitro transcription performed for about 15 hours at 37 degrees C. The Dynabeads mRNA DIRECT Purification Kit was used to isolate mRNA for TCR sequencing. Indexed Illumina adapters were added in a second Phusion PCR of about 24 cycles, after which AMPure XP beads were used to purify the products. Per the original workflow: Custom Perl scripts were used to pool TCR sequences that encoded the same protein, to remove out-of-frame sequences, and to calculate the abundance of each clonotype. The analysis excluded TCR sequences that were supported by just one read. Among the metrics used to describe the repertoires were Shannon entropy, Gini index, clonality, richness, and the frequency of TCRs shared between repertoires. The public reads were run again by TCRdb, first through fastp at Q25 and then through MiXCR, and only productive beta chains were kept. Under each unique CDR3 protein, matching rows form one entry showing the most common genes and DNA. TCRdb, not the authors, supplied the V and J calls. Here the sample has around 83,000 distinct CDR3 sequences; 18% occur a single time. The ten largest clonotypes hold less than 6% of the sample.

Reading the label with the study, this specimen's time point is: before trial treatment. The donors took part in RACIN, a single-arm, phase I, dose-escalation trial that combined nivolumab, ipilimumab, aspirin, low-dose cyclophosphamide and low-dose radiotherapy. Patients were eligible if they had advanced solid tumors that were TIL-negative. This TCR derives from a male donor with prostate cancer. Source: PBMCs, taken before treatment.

The sequence in DNA is TGTGCCAGCAGTGAGAGGACAGGGTCGGGAAACACCATATATTTT. Its translation is CASSERTGSGNTIYF. The chain is encoded by TRBV13 joined to TRBJ1-3, and 8 junction bases match TRBD1. The germline V end is reduced by 6 bases and the J end by 4 bases; junction bases left unmatched: 8. CDR3 length: 15 amino acids, cysteine to phenylalanine. Here the CDR3 DNA is all that survives: 45 bases in frame from base 1. CDR1 is given as PRHDT and CDR2 as FYEKMQ, both from the germline V gene (reference sequence).